The next 8 T cell receptor beta chains were all read from a single sample in a study of patients and donors after allogeneic stem cell transplantation. TCRdb reprocessed the RT-PCR reads via MiXCR and lists one record per CDR3 protein. Among tens of thousands of distinct CDR3 sequences listed, around 30% were seen once. Source material: blood, either unsorted or a sorted T cell fraction (not recorded which). The source is a human donor who was either an allogeneic HSCT recipient or a stem cell or donor lymphocyte infusion donor (not recorded which). It is not recorded whose cells these are; they may come from a transplant donor.

The CDR3 DNA reads as TGTGCCAGCAGTGCAAACAGGGACGAAGTCGAAAAACTGTTTTTT. Amino acids: CASSANRDEVEKLFF. The J gene is TRBJ1-4, the V gene TRBV28, with D perhaps matching TRBD1 (6 bases). V was pared by 5 bases and J by 8 bases, with 18 bases between. The CDR3 extends over 15 amino acids. CDR1 is MDHEN, CDR2 SYDVKM, per germline.

The chain combines TRBV3-1 with TRBJ1-2; D not certain. CDR1 is LGHDT, CDR2 YNNKEL, per germline (reference sequence). Between the trimmed V and J ends, which lost 1 base and 4 bases, there was a span of 7 bases. The CDR3 is 13 amino acids. The CDR3 bases are TGTGCCAGCAGCCAAGTGGAGGGCTATGGCTACACCTTC. Its translation: CASSQVEGYGYTF.

Only a few counts were recorded for this clonotype. The rearrangement uses TRBV10-3 and TRBJ2-3, with 9 bases matching TRBD1. V dropped 6 bases and J dropped 0; count of bases not matched to a gene: 1. Germline V CDR1 and CDR2: ENHRY, SYGVKD. CDR3 length equals 14 residues. The CDR3 sequence: CAIRGQGSTDTQYF. As DNA, the CDR3 is TGTGCCATCAGAGGACAGGGGAGCACAGATACGCAGTATTTT.

The chain has TRBV9 and TRBJ2-7; 10 nucleotides agree with TRBD2. CDR3 length: 14 residues. Per the germline V gene, CDR1 is SGDLS and CDR2 is YYNGEE. The V segment lost 2 bases and the J segment 3 bases; nucleotides outside the gene matches: 2. CDR3 in amino acids: CASSVSGGNYEQYF. The CDR3 region has the DNA TGTGCCAGCAGCGTTAGCGGGGGGAACTACGAGCAGTACTTC.

This clonotype came up many times. This sequence joins TRBV7-9 and TRBJ1-2; 8 nucleotides match TRBD1. The germline gives CDR1 SEHNR, CDR2 FQNEAQ (reference sequence). J lost 7 bases, V lost 5 bases, and 18 bases had no gene match. The CDR3 is 17 residues long. CDR3 sequence (DNA): TGTGCCAGCAGCCCCACAGGTTCTCAGGGGGCGTCCGGTGGCTACACCTTC. Encoded protein: CASSPTGSQGASGGYTF.

The chain couples TRBV12-3 or TRBV12-4 to TRBJ2-1; 11 nucleotides match TRBD1. V gave up 8 bases and J gave up 7 bases; unmatched junction bases: 16. The CDR3 is 17 amino acids. Here the CDR3 reads CASRGQGATAVMNEQFF. CDR3 DNA: TGTGCCAGCCGAGGACAGGGGGCCACTGCCGTTATGAATGAGCAGTTCTTC.

This sequence joins TRBV28 and TRBJ1-1, with TRBD1 identical over 7 bases. This CDR3 is 14 amino acids long. Germline CDR1 reads MDHEN; CDR2 reads SYDVKM. The ends lost 7 bases at V and 1 base at J; junction bases unmatched: 6. The CDR3 loop reads CASIDRVSNTEAFF. In nucleotides, the CDR3 is TGTGCCAGCATTGACAGGGTTTCGAACACTGAAGCTTTCTTT.

By share, this clonotype ranks as medium-sized. This chain links TRBV27 with TRBJ2-7; 11 bases are a match to TRBD1. V gave up 5 bases and J gave up 7 bases; unmatched junction bases: 4. Germline V CDR1 and CDR2: MNHEY, SMNVEV (reference sequence). The CDR3 extends over 13 amino acids. CDR3 sequence reads: CASSKGTGGEQYF. CDR3 nucleotide sequence: TGTGCCAGCAGTAAAGGGACAGGGGGAGAGCAGTACTTC.